One sample yielded the 7 T cell receptor beta chains listed below, sequenced in a study of CD8 T cells in Susac syndrome. Random hexamers primed reverse transcription of about 0.5 to 1 ug RNA. From the immunoSEQ multiplex PCR reads, TCRdb called clonotypes with MiXCR, one entry per CDR3 protein. Of some 200,000 distinct CDR3 sequences in the sample, about 91% were seen once. The source material was CD4+ T cells from PBMCs. All receptors derive from a human donor with Susac syndrome.

The J gene is TRBJ2-1, the V gene TRBV2, with 7 bases fitting TRBD2. CDR3 length equals 18 residues. Germline trimming cut 8 bases from V and 1 base from J; bases unmatched to any gene: 17. Germline V gene sequence: CDR1 SNHLY, CDR2 FYNNEI. DNA of the CDR3: TGTGCCAGCTCGCCTTTGACTAGCAGAGTTGCGTCCTACAATGAGCAGTTCTTC. Its protein product is CASSPLTSRVASYNEQFF.

The V call is TRBV5-1, the J call TRBJ2-1; 11 bases match TRBD2. The J segment lost 5 bases and the V segment lost 4 bases, leaving 14 bases of the junction unmatched. Germline V CDR1 and CDR2: SGHRS, YFSETQ. This CDR3 spans 18 amino acids. CDR3 sequence: CASSRKLAGAYEHNEQFF. The DNA of the CDR3 is TGCGCCAGCAGCCGGAAACTAGCGGGAGCCTACGAACACAATGAGCAGTTCTTC.

The gene calls are TRBV14 and TRBJ2-7, with a possible D match to TRBD2 (5 bases). The CDR3 length is 13 residues. The germline V gene has CDR1 SGHDN and CDR2 FVKESK. Trimming cost V 0 bases and J 8 bases, with 11 bases left between them. CDR3 amino acids: CASSQDRETQQYF. The CDR3, as DNA: TGTGCCAGCAGCCAAGATCGGGAAACTCAGCAGTACTTC.

The genes are TRBV9 and TRBJ2-4, with a weak D call TRBD2 (5 bases). Per the germline V gene, CDR1 is SGDLS and CDR2 is YYNGEE. V shed 3 bases and J shed 8 bases, with 18 bases lying between them. This CDR3 comprises 15 residues. The CDR3 sequence is CASSANPGEGYIQYF. CDR3 sequence (DNA): TGTGCCAGCAGCGCAAACCCCGGGGAAGGGTACATTCAGTACTTC.

This clonotype occurred once. The chain carries TRBV20-1 and TRBJ1-2, with D unclear. The CDR3 runs to 14 residues. CDR1 and CDR2 from the germline V gene are DFQATT and SNEGSKA (reference sequence). Between the trimmed V and J ends, which lost 0 bases and 2 bases, there was a span of 10 bases. CDR3 DNA: TGCAGTGCTAGAGATAGCGGGAACAACTATGGCTACACCTTC. Amino acid sequence: CSARDSGNNYGYTF.

The chain recombines TRBV5-1 with TRBJ2-7; 9 positions agree with TRBD2. Per germline, CDR1 SGHRS and CDR2 YFSETQ. With 4 bases clipped from V and 0 bases from J, the junction kept 5 bases outside the gene matches. CDR3 size: 15 residues. CDR3 DNA: TGCGCCAGCAGCCTCCAGCGGGGGGCCTCCTACGAGCAGTACTTC. It yields the protein CASSLQRGASYEQYF.

This chain joins TRBV2 and TRBJ1-1; no clear D gene. The CDR3 spans 14 residues. V was clipped by 3 bases and J by 3 bases, with 11 bases between them. Germline CDR1 is SNHLY and CDR2 is FYNNEI. CDR3 protein: CASSEGALHTEAFF. The CDR3 DNA follows: TGTGCCAGCAGTGAGGGAGCTTTACACACTGAAGCTTTCTTT.